This entry lists 7 T cell receptor beta chains sequenced from one sample in a study of regulatory T cells in long-lasting Graves disease. Through Arm-PCR of CDR3 regions and iRepertoire HTBI primers, TCR beta libraries were built. Each CDR3 protein gets one entry after TCRdb re-called the multiplex PCR reads with MiXCR. The table lists under 450,000 distinct CDR3 sequences, roughly 20% of them singletons. The time point was: persistent/refractory GD, antithyroid drugs over 5 years with positive TRAb. After RNA was extracted from PBMCs, the TCR library was made from it. This sample comprised peripheral blood mononuclear cells (PBMCs), obtained when the disease was refractory, from a patient treated with antithyroid drugs. These receptor sequences come from a woman aged 40 to 50 with Graves disease.

This clonotype was seen more than once but under ten times. This rearrangement joins TRBV6-2 or TRBV6-3 to TRBJ2-6; D unresolved. The CDR3 covers 12 residues. V gave up 8 bases and J gave up 1 base, with 3 bases separating them. Per the germline V gene, CDR1 is MNHEY and CDR2 is SVGEGT. The CDR3 region is CASHSGANVLTF. The CDR3 DNA sequence: TGTGCCAGCCATTCTGGGGCCAACGTCCTGACTTTC.

This clonotype has at least ten counts. The V gene is TRBV12-3 or TRBV12-4, the J gene TRBJ2-7; weak D call: TRBD2 (6 bases). V lost 5 bases to trimming and J lost 0 bases, with 14 bases between them. CDR3 length equals 15 residues. CDR3: CASSPGGASSYEQYF. The DNA for the CDR3 is TGTGCCAGCAGTCCTGGCGGGGCTAGCTCCTACGAGCAGTACTTC.

This rearrangement joins TRBV7-2 to TRBJ2-7, with 8 bases fitting TRBD2. Germline CDR1 SGHTA, CDR2 FQGNSA. V lost 5 bases to trimming and J lost 5 bases; unmatched junction nucleotides: 8. This CDR3 spans 14 amino acids. The CDR3 protein is CASSLGLGVDEQYF. In DNA, the CDR3 is TGTGCCAGCAGCCTGGGACTAGGGGTGGACGAGCAGTACTTC.

The table lists this clonotype with many counts. V and J are TRBV28 and TRBJ2-7; a weak D match, TRBD2 (6 bases). CDR3 size: 14 residues. Looked up from germline, CDR1 is MDHEN and CDR2 is SYDVKM. The V and J ends lost 10 bases and 0 bases respectively, with 16 bases between them. CDR3 amino acids: CATMWGRTSYEQYF. The CDR3 nucleotides read TGTGCCACCATGTGGGGGAGGACCTCCTACGAGCAGTACTTC.

V is TRBV20-1 and J is TRBJ2-1, with 12 bases aligning to TRBD2. Losses at the gene ends were 6 bases for V and 4 bases for J; bases not matched to a gene: 4. The CDR3 length is 14 residues. Germline CDR1 is DFQATT and CDR2 is SNEGSKA (reference sequence). The CDR3 nucleotides read TGCAGTGCCGCTACTAGCGGGAGGTACAATGAGCAGTTCTTC. Translated: CSAATSGRYNEQFF.

This chain connects TRBV28 to TRBJ2-1, with 8 bases lining up with TRBD1. V was pared by 7 bases and J by 12 bases, with 11 bases of the junction left unmatched. This CDR3 region has 13 residues. Germline assignment: CDR1 MDHEN and CDR2 SYDVKM. The CDR3: CASTQPDRARQFF. The CDR3, as DNA: TGTGCCAGCACCCAACCGGACAGGGCAAGGCAGTTCTTC.

This clonotype was seen ten or more times. The chain carries TRBV28 and TRBJ2-1, with 9 bases matching TRBD2. With 6 bases clipped from V and 5 bases from J, the junction kept 5 bases outside the gene matches. There are 14 residues in the CDR3. Germline CDR1 is MDHEN and CDR2 is SYDVKM. The CDR3 spells CASSERLADNEQFF. In nucleotides, the CDR3 is TGTGCCAGCAGCGAACGACTAGCGGACAATGAGCAGTTCTTC.